The rows below give T cell receptor beta chains drawn from one sample of a study of spatial heterogeneity in lung cancer. TCRdb reanalysed the 5' RACE reads using MiXCR and keeps one entry per CDR3 protein. The data show 800 to 1,100 distinct CDR3 sequences, with just over 7% seen just once and over 25% held by the top ten. The input for sequencing was normal lung tissue next to the tumor, taken at surgery. These receptors were obtained from a male donor with early-stage non-small cell lung cancer. The CDR3 runs from the conserved cysteine through the conserved F or W. A D gene is named only where the DNA matches it firmly. Size tells how often a clone was seen (once, few, many) or the class of an expanded clone, and some rows leave it out.

j_call	d_call	clone_size	v_call	cdr3_nt	cdr3_aa
TRBJ1-5	NA	large	TRBV7-8	TGTGCCAGCAGCGGGGGTAGGGATCAGCCCCAGCATTTT	CASSGGRDQPQHF
TRBJ1-1	TRBD1	many	TRBV20-1	TGCAGTGTCAGGGGACAGGGGGCGAGTGAAGCTTTCTTT	CSVRGQGASEAFF
TRBJ2-7	NA	medium-sized	TRBV15	TGTGCCACCAGCAGAGACCGGACAAGGAGGAACGAGCAGTACTTC	CATSRDRTRRNEQYF
TRBJ1-2	NA	large	TRBV19	TGTGCCAGTAGGATCAACTACGGGGACTATGGCTACACCTTC	CASRINYGDYGYTF
TRBJ2-7	TRBD1	NA	TRBV2	TGTGCCAGCAGTGAAAACCCGGACAGGGGGATCGAGCAGTACTTC	CASSENPDRGIEQYF
TRBJ2-7	NA	many	TRBV10-2	TGCGCCAGCACCCTAACCGGGACTGGCTCCTACGAGCAGTACTTC	CASTLTGTGSYEQYF
TRBJ2-3	NA	NA	TRBV3-1	TGTGCCAGCAGCCAAGGGGTTTCTAGCACAGATACGCAGTATTTT	CASSQGVSSTDTQYF
TRBJ1-4	NA	few	TRBV7-2	TGTGCCAGCAGCTTAGCAGGGGCAGCTACAACTAATGAAAAACTGTTTTTT	CASSLAGAATTNEKLFF
TRBJ1-2	TRBD1	few	TRBV7-9	TGTGCCAGCAGCGGAGGGACAGGGGTTATCTATGGCTACACCTTC	CASSGGTGVIYGYTF
TRBJ2-2	NA	many	TRBV15	TGTGCCACCAGCAGAGCTTACCCGGGACGAGGATCCTCGAACACCGGGGAGCTGTTTTTT	CATSRAYPGRGSSNTGELFF
TRBJ2-1	TRBD2	many	TRBV5-1	TGCGCCAGCAGCTTGGTAGTGGGAGGGTACAATGAGCAGTTCTTC	CASSLVVGGYNEQFF
TRBJ1-1	NA	hyperexpanded	TRBV6-5	TGTGCCAGCAGTTACTGGGGGGAAAACACTGAAGCTTTCTTT	CASSYWGENTEAFF
TRBJ1-5	NA	large	TRBV29-1	TGCAGCGTTGGGGGGGTTGAACAGCCCCAGCATTTT	CSVGGVEQPQHF
TRBJ1-2	TRBD1	medium-sized	TRBV20-1	TGCAGTGCTGCCCAGACAGGGGGAGGTTATGGCTACACCTTC	CSAAQTGGGYGYTF
TRBJ2-5	TRBD1	medium-sized	TRBV18	TGTGCCAGCTCACCACGACAGGGTGAGACCCAGTACTTC	CASSPRQGETQYF
TRBJ2-3	TRBD2	medium-sized	TRBV20-1	TGCAGTGTGCAGCGGGAGGGCCGTAGCACAGATACGCAGTATTTT	CSVQREGRSTDTQYF
TRBJ2-4	NA	medium-sized	TRBV28	TGTGCCAGCAGTCCCGGGCCTACCGGGTTGTACATTCAGTACTTC	CASSPGPTGLYIQYF